The T cell receptor beta chain described here comes from a study of cytomegalovirus exposure and HLA in healthy donors. Overall study context: Genotyping of nearly 400 donors showed that roughly 80% belonged to the Caucasian-associated ancestry cluster.

Study-level findings and limits: Most CMV-associated TCR beta chains appeared HLA-restricted in a later analysis. Across donors, presence/absence analyses took sequencing depth to be roughly uniform. Cytomegalovirus-associated status was assigned to 164 TCR beta chains.

60 Vbeta and 13 Jbeta primers were used in PCR. Some clones are missing from TCRdb's copy, which holds only in-frame ones; the method was immunoSEQ multiplex PCR. The sample holds 120,000 to 150,000 clones, approximately 70% seen once. V shed 2 bases and J shed 5 bases, with 6 bases lying between them. The CDR3 covers 13 residues. The germline gives CDR1 KGHSH, CDR2 LQKENI. About this clone itself: Its matching antigen is unknown.

The chain uses TRBV18 and TRBJ2-2; possibly TRBD1 for D (5 bases). The TCR sequence derives from a woman aged 40-49 years in good health and CMV-seronegative. The source material was PBMCs. CDR3 loop: CASSPRGTGELFF. The CDR3 DNA follows: TGTGCCAGCTCACCAAGGGGTACCGGGGAGCTGTTTTTT.